The 21 T cell receptor beta chains in this list originate from one sample, sequenced in a study of T cell repertoires in cytomegalovirus infection. TCRdb processed the reads anew with MiXCR; each CDR3 protein has one entry. The sample carries roughly 81,000 distinct CDR3 sequences, 3.7% recorded once. The sequencing sample was made of PBMCs. Every receptor here comes from a human donor in good health (CMV status not recorded). Some clones in this sample may be carry-over from other donors' samples.

This clonotype was counted ten times or more. This chain links TRBV7-2 with TRBJ2-7; maybe TRBD2 (5 bases). This CDR3 region has 14 residues. Trimming stripped 3 bases from V and 6 bases from J, with 15 bases between. CDR1 is SGHTA, CDR2 FQGNSA, per germline. CDR3: CASSFRRPPGEQYF. CDR3 nucleotide sequence: TGTGCCAGCAGCTTCAGGAGGCCGCCGGGCGAGCAGTACTTC.

This clonotype was detected many times. This sequence joins TRBV10-2 and TRBJ1-2, with D tentatively TRBD1 (5 bases). This CDR3 is 14 amino acids long. Germline V lookup: CDR1 WSHSY, CDR2 SAAADI. Trimming pared 6 bases from V and 5 bases from J, leaving 16 bases between. The CDR3 protein is CASRGVDLLYGYTF. As DNA, the CDR3 is TGCGCCAGCAGGGGGGTGGACCTGCTTTATGGCTACACCTTC.

This clonotype was recorded many times. The chain has TRBV12-3 or TRBV12-4 and TRBJ1-1; no firm D call. Between the trimmed V and J ends, which lost 8 bases and 1 base, there was a span of 11 bases. The CDR3 covers 13 residues. The CDR3 sequence is CASHPEGNTEAFF. For the CDR3, the DNA is TGTGCCAGCCACCCGGAAGGGAACACTGAAGCTTTCTTT.

This clonotype rates as medium-sized (0.01 to 0.1%). This chain connects TRBV7-8 to TRBJ2-1; perhaps TRBD1 as D (6 bases). Germline V gene lookup returns CDR1 SGHVS and CDR2 FQNEAQ. This CDR3 is built from 15 residues. V was trimmed by 3 bases and J by 0 bases, leaving 9 bases between them. CDR3 DNA sequence: TGTGCCAGCAGCTTGTACAGGGACTCCTACAATGAGCAGTTCTTC. Translated, it gives CASSLYRDSYNEQFF.

This clonotype appeared many times. DNA of the CDR3: TGTGCCAGCAGGGCGAGCGGGGGACCCCGTGGTACGCAGTATTTT. As protein: CASRASGGPRGTQYF. The V gene is TRBV5-4, the J gene TRBJ2-3; 8 nucleotides line up with TRBD2. J lost 8 bases, V lost 5 bases, and 13 bases had no gene match. This CDR3 contains 15 residues. Germline-derived CDR1 and CDR2 are SGHNT and YYREEE (reference sequence). Full variable domain (remainder filled in from reference TRBV5-4 and TRBJ2-3): ETGVTQSPTHLIKTRGQQVTLRCSSQSGHNTVSWYQQALGQGPQFIFQYYREEENGRGNFPPRFSGLQFPNYSSELNVNALELDDSALYLCASRASGGPRGTQYFGPGTRLTVL.

This clonotype appeared a few times. This may stem from a read error, because a much larger clone lies one nucleotide away. The rearrangement joins TRBV28 to TRBJ1-2; no clear D gene. Trimming took 8 bases from V and 6 from J, leaving 22 bases between them. The CDR3 is 15 residues long. Germline assignment: CDR1 MDHEN and CDR2 SYDVKM. The CDR3 nucleotides read TGTGCCAGCCGGCGATTGCTCACCAGGAGCGATGGCTACACCTTC. Translation: CASRRLLTRSDGYTF.

The sample holds many counts of this clonotype. The rearrangement links TRBV6-2 or TRBV6-3 to TRBJ2-3, with D unresolved. Per germline, CDR1 MNHEY and CDR2 SVGEGT. CDR3 length equals 16 residues. The V gene lost 7 bases and the J gene lost 3 bases, with 20 bases spanning the gap. The CDR3 region is CASTWAAGLSTDTQYF. The CDR3 nucleotides are TGTGCCAGCACGTGGGCCGCTGGGTTATCTACAGATACGCAGTATTTT.

This clonotype has at least ten counts. This chain joins TRBV4-3 and TRBJ1-4; no firm D call. Trimming stripped 0 bases from V and 8 bases from J, with 16 bases between. The CDR3 is 16 amino acids. Germline CDR1 LGHNA, CDR2 YSLEER. The chain's CDR3 is CASSQEVAPGREKLFF. CDR3 sequence (DNA): TGCGCCAGCAGCCAAGAAGTGGCCCCCGGGCGGGAAAAACTGTTTTTT.

In this sample, this clonotype turned up many times. The gene calls are TRBV18 and TRBJ2-6; D remains ambiguous. Germline V CDR1 and CDR2: KGHSH, LQKENI. V dropped 6 bases and J dropped 0 bases, with 21 bases sitting between them. The CDR3 is 19 residues long. The CDR3 protein is CASSALGRPLSSGANVLTF. CDR3 nucleotides: TGTGCCAGCTCCGCTTTAGGCAGGCCCCTCTCCTCTGGGGCCAACGTCCTGACTTTC.

This clonotype was seen repeatedly, ten times or more. The chain has TRBV7-9 and TRBJ1-2, with D perhaps matching TRBD1 (6 bases). Germline V gene lookup returns CDR1 SEHNR and CDR2 FQNEAQ (reference sequence). The CDR3 loop spans 13 amino acids. The germline V and J ends were trimmed by 5 bases and 5 bases, with 12 bases remaining between them. The DNA for the CDR3 is TGTGCCAGCAGCGCCACACAGGGTTATGGCTACACCTTC. Encoded protein: CASSATQGYGYTF.

This clonotype was counted at least ten times. V gene TRBV28 combines with J gene TRBJ2-6; TRBD1 is a possible D gene (7 bases). The length of the CDR3 is 12 residues. In germline, CDR1 is MDHEN, CDR2 SYDVKM. Trimming removed 5 bases from V and 10 bases from J, with 9 bases in between. CDR3: CASSQGGNVLTF. CDR3 DNA: TGTGCCAGCAGTCAGGGGGGTAACGTCCTGACTTTC.

This clonotype has a count of ten or more. The rearrangement uses TRBV2 and TRBJ2-6, with D hard to call. V was clipped by 0 bases and J by 13 bases, with 7 bases between them. CDR1 is SNHLY, CDR2 FYNNEI, per germline. The CDR3 extends over 12 amino acids. CDR3 DNA: TGTGCCAGCAGTGAAGCGTTGTCGGTCCTGACTTTC. Protein sequence: CASSEALSVLTF.

This clonotype was picked up many times. V usage is TRBV15 and J usage is TRBJ1-2; D perhaps matches TRBD1 (5 bases). Deletions cut 0 bases from V and 9 bases from J, with 11 bases between. The CDR3 sequence is 13 residues long. Germline assignment: CDR1 LNHNV and CDR2 YYDKDF (reference sequence). CDR3 sequence reads: CATSRDLRGSYTF. As DNA, the CDR3 is TGTGCCACCAGCAGAGATCTGAGGGGAAGCTACACCTTC. The full variable domain, its missing parts supplied by reference TRBV15 and TRBJ1-2, is DAMVIQNPRYQVTQFGKPVTLSCSQTLNHNVMYWYQQKSSQAPKLLFHYYDKDFNNEADTPDNFQSRRPNTSFCFLDIRSPGLGDTAMYLCATSRDLRGSYTFGSGTRLTVV.

This clonotype has a count of ten or more. The rearrangement links TRBV6-1 to TRBJ2-5, with 9 bases fitting TRBD1. Germline V gene sequence: CDR1 MNHNS, CDR2 SASEGT. This CDR3 has 13 residues. Unmatched junction bases numbered 12, after V lost 6 bases and J lost 13 bases. CDR3 region: CASRGTGSGYWYF. The DNA of the CDR3 is TGTGCCAGCAGGGGGACAGGGAGTGGTTACTGGTACTTC.

This clonotype was seen many times. The chain joins TRBV2 to TRBJ2-5; TRBD1 agrees at 8 bases. The germline V gene has CDR1 SNHLY and CDR2 FYNNEI. V lost 5 bases and J lost 7; bases outside the gene matches: 6. The CDR3 extends over 13 amino acids. The CDR3 DNA sequence: TGTGCCAGCAGTCCAGGGACAGGAGGGACCCAGTACTTC. The encoded protein is CASSPGTGGTQYF.

There are many counts of this clonotype. V and J are TRBV19 and TRBJ1-1; 8 bases are shared with TRBD1. This CDR3 spans 13 amino acids. V shed 7 bases and J 3 bases; nucleotides not matched to a gene: 4. CDR1 and CDR2 from the germline V gene are LNHDA and SQIVND (reference sequence). The CDR3 coding sequence is TGTGCCAGTACCCAGGGGGCGTACACTGAAGCTTTCTTT. This codes for CASTQGAYTEAFF.

In this sample, this clonotype turned up many times. The chain's CDR3 is CSAQGTGYRNEQFF. CDR3 nucleotides: TGCAGTGCTCAGGGGACAGGGTACCGCAATGAGCAGTTCTTC. V and J are TRBV20-1 and TRBJ2-1, with TRBD1 identical over 9 bases. Unmatched junction bases numbered 8, after V lost 5 bases and J lost 6 bases. Germline values: CDR1 DFQATT, CDR2 SNEGSKA (reference sequence). CDR3 size: 14 residues.

There are many counts of this clonotype. The V call is TRBV19, the J call TRBJ1-6; 7 bases agree with TRBD1. Germline V CDR1 and CDR2: LNHDA, SQIVND (reference sequence). The CDR3 runs to 14 residues. Trimming cost V 5 bases and J 10 bases; bases outside gene matches: 8. The CDR3 reads CASSVGQLQSPLHF. In DNA, the CDR3 is TGTGCCAGTAGTGTGGGACAGCTCCAATCACCCCTCCACTTT.

The sample holds many counts of this clonotype. The chain carries TRBV10-3 and TRBJ2-3; the D gene is possibly TRBD2 (5 bases). The germline gives CDR1 ENHRY, CDR2 SYGVKD. This CDR3 is 17 amino acids long. V was clipped by 1 base and J by 6 bases, with 20 bases between them. Written as DNA, the CDR3 is TGTGCCATCAGTGAGTATGTGGACTCTGCTGGCTTCGATACGCAGTATTTT. It codes for CAISEYVDSAGFDTQYF.

This clonotype was seen ten or more times. The chain joins TRBV9 to TRBJ2-2; TRBD2 matches at 7 bases. CDR3 length: 16 amino acids. In germline, CDR1 is SGDLS, CDR2 YYNGEE. V shed 0 bases and J 5 bases; nucleotides not matched to a gene: 7. The CDR3, as DNA: TGTGCCAGCAGCGTAGCTGGGACTACCCAAACCGGGGAGCTGTTTTTT. It is translated as CASSVAGTTQTGELFF.

This clonotype was counted ten times or more. The V gene is TRBV20-1, the J gene TRBJ1-5, with D unclear. Trimming pared 8 bases from V and 6 bases from J, leaving 17 bases between. The CDR3 totals 13 residues. Germline V gene data show CDR1 as DFQATT and CDR2 as SNEGSKA (reference sequence). CDR3 DNA sequence: TGCAGTACTCGGGTAAGAGAGAGTCAGCCCCAGCATTTT. Its translation is CSTRVRESQPQHF.